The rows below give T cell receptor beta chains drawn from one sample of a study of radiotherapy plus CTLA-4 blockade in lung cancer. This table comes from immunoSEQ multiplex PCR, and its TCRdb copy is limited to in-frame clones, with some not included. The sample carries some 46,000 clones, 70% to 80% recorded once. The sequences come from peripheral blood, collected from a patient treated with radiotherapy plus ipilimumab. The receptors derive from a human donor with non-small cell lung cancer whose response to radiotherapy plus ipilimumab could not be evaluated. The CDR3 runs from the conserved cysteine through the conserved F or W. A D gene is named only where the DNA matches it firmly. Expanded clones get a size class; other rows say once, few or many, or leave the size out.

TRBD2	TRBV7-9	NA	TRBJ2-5	CASSHSGRQETQYF	TGTGCCAGCAGCCATAGCGGGAGACAAGAGACCCAGTACTTC
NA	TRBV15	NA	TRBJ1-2	CATSRDARVDYGYTF	TGTGCCACCAGCAGAGATGCGAGGGTAGACTATGGCTACACCTTC
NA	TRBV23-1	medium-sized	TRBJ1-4	CASSHLEQPTNEKLFF	TGCGCCAGCAGTCATTTGGAACAGCCAACTAATGAAAAACTGTTTTTT
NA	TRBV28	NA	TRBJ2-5	CASSLFAGVGETQYF	TGTGCCAGCAGTTTATTCGCAGGGGTAGGAGAGACCCAGTACTTC
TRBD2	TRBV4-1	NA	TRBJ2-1	CASSQEPPLSGAYNEQFF	TGCGCCAGCAGCCAAGAACCCCCTCTCAGCGGGGCTTACAATGAGCAGTTCTTC
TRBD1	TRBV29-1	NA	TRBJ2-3	CSVEGADRGPPDTQYF	TGCAGCGTTGAAGGAGCGGACAGGGGCCCCCCAGATACGCAGTATTTT
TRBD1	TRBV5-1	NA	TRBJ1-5	CASSLGQGDQPQHF	TGCGCCAGCAGCTTGGGACAGGGTGATCAGCCCCAGCATTTT
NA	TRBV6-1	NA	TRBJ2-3	CASSVDSSTDTQYF	TGTGCCAGCAGTGTGGACTCCTCCACAGATACGCAGTATTTT
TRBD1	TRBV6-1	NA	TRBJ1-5	CASITGGEVQPQHF	TGTGCCAGCATTACAGGGGGCGAAGTTCAGCCCCAGCATTTT
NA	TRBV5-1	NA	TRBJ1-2	CASSPSLTPVYGYTF	TGCGCCAGCAGCCCCTCCTTAACCCCGGTCTATGGCTACACCTTC
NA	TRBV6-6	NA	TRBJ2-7	CASSYQGYEQYF	TGTGCCAGCAGTTATCAGGGGTACGAGCAGTACTTC
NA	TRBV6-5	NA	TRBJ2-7	CASSSHQGGIYEQYF	TGTGCCAGCAGTTCCCACCAGGGGGGCATTTACGAGCAGTACTTC
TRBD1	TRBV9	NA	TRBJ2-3	CASSETDRATDTQYF	TGTGCCAGCAGCGAGACCGACAGGGCGACAGATACGCAGTATTTT
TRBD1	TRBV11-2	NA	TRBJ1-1	CASSPWTGVNTEAFF	TGTGCCAGCAGCCCATGGACAGGGGTGAACACTGAAGCTTTCTTT
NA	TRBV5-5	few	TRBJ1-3	CASSLDGGQSGNTIYF	TGTGCCAGCAGCTTGGATGGAGGCCAGTCTGGAAACACCATATATTTT
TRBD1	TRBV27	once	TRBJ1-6	CASSLRWTGFSYNSPLHF	TGTGCCAGCAGTTTACGATGGACAGGGTTTTCCTATAATTCACCCCTCCACTTT
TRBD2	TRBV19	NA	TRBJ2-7	CASSLPGGLYEQYF	TGTGCCAGTAGCCTGCCGGGGGGACTCTACGAGCAGTACTTC
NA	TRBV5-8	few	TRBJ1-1	CASGLSTGVLNTEAFF	TGTGCCAGCGGGCTAAGTACGGGGGTCCTGAACACTGAAGCTTTCTTT
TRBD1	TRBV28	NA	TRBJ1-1	CASSLGQGRSFF	TGTGCCAGCAGTTTAGGACAGGGGAGGTCTTTCTTT
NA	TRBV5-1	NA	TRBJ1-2	CASSFTGSQYGYTF	TGCGCCAGCAGCTTTACAGGGTCTCAGTATGGCTACACCTTC
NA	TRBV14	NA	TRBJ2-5	CASSQDRVIQETQYF	TGTGCCAGCAGCCAAGATCGGGTCATCCAAGAGACCCAGTACTTC
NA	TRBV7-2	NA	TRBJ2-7	CASSLDEYEQYF	TGTGCCAGCAGCTTAGACGAATACGAGCAGTACTTC
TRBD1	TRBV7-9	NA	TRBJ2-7	CASSTGQVIDEQYF	TGTGCCAGCAGCACGGGACAGGTTATCGACGAGCAGTACTTC
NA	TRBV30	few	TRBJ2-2	CAWNRVSTGELFF	TGTGCCTGGAATCGGGTCTCCACCGGGGAGCTGTTTTTT
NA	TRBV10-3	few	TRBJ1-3	CAIREDWSSGNTIYF	TGTGCCATCAGGGAAGACTGGAGCTCTGGAAACACCATATATTTT
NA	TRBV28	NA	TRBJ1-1	CASSTLDTVAFF	TGTGCCAGCAGTACATTGGACACCGTGGCTTTCTTT
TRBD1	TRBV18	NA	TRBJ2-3	CASSPLQGAGTDTQYF	TGTGCCAGCTCACCATTACAGGGGGCTGGAACAGATACGCAGTATTTT
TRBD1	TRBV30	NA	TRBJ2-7	CAWSSGTAKRDEQYF	TGTGCCTGGTCCTCCGGGACAGCGAAGAGGGACGAGCAGTACTTC
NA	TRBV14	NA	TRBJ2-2	CASSLVTGKSGELFF	TGTGCCAGCAGCCTAGTAACAGGGAAGTCCGGGGAGCTGTTTTTT
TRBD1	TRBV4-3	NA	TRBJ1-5	CASSQGTPGQGGQPQHF	TGCGCCAGCAGCCAAGGAACACCGGGACAGGGGGGTCAGCCCCAGCATTTT
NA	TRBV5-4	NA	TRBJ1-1	CASSLRRGGGTEAFF	TGTGCCAGCAGCTTACGTCGAGGCGGGGGCACTGAAGCTTTCTTT
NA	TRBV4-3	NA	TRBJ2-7	CASSQDYRVGEQYF	TGCGCCAGCAGCCAAGATTACAGGGTTGGCGAGCAGTACTTC
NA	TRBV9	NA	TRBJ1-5	CASSVGPGGDQPQHF	TGTGCCAGCAGCGTCGGACCCGGGGGGGATCAGCCCCAGCATTTT
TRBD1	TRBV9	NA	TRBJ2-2	CATGDSLTGELFF	TGTGCCACTGGGGACAGCTTAACCGGGGAGCTGTTTTTT
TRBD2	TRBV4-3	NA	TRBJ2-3	CASSQVWGGGVDTQYF	TGCGCCAGCAGCCAAGTATGGGGCGGGGGTGTAGATACGCAGTATTTT
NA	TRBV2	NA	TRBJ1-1	CASSVGGNTEAFF	TGTGCCAGCAGTGTGGGGGGGAACACTGAAGCTTTCTTT
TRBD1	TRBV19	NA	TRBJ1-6	CASTTGTTRMNSPLHF	TGTGCCAGTACGACAGGGACCACCCGTATGAATTCACCCCTCCACTTT
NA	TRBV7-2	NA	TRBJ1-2	CASSLTPGLNYGYTF	TGTGCCAGCAGTCTAACCCCGGGACTCAACTATGGCTACACCTTC
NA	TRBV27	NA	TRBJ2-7	CASSSFYEQYF	TGTGCCAGCAGTTCCTTCTACGAGCAGTACTTC
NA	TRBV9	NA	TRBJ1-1	CASSAAGVNTEAFF	TGTGCCAGCAGCGCGGCAGGGGTGAACACTGAAGCTTTCTTT